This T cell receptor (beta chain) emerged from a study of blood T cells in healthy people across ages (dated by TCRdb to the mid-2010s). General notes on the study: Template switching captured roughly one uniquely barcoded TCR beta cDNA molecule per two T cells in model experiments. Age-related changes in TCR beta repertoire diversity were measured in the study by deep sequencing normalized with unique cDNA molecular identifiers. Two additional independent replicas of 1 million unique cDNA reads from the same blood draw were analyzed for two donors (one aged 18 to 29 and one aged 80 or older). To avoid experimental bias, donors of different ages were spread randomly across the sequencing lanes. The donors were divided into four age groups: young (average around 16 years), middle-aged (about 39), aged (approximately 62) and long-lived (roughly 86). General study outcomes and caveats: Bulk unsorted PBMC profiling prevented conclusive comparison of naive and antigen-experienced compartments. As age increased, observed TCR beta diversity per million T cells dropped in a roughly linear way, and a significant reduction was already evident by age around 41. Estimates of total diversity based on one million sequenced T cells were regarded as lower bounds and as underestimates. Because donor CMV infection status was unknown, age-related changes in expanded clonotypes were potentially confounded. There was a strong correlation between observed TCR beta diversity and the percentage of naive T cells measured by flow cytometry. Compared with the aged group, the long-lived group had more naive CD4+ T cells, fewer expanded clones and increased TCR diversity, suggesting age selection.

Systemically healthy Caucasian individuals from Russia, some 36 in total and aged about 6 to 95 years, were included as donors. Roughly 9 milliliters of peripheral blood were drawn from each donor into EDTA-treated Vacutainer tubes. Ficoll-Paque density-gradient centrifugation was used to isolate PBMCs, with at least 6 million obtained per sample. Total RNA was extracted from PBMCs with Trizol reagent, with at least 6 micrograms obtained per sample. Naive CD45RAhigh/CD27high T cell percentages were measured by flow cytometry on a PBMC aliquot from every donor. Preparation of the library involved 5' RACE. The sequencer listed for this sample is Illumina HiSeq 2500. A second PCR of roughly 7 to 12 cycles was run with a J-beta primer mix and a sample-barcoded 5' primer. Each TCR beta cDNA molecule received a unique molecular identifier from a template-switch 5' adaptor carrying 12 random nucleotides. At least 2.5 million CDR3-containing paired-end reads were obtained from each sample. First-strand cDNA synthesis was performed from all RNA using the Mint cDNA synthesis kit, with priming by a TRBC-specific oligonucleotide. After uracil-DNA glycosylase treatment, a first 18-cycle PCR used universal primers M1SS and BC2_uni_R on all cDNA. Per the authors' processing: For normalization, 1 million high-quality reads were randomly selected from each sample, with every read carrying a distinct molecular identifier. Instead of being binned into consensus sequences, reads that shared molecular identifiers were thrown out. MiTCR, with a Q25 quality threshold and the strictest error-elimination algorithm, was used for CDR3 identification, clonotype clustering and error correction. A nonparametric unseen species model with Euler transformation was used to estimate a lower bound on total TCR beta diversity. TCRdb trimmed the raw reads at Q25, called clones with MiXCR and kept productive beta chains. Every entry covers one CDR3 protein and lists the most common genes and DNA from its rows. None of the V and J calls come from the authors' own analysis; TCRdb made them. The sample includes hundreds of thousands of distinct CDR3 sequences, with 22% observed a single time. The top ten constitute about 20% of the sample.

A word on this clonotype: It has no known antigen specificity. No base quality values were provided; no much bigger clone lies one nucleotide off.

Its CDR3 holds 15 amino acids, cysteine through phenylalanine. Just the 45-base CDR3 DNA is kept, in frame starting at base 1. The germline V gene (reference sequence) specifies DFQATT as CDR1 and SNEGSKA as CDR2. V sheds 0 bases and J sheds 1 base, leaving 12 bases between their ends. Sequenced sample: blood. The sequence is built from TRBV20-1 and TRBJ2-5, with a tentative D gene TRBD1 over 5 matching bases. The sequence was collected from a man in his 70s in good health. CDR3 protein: CSARDVRVPQETQYF. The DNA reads TGCAGTGCTAGAGATGTCAGGGTCCCCCAAGAGACCCAGTACTTC.